The source of this T cell receptor beta chain is a study of T cell clonality in common variable immunodeficiency. V lost 3 bases and J 4 bases, leaving 4 bases between the germline ends. The CDR3 is 12 amino acids. From germline, CDR1 is SEHNR and CDR2 FQNEAQ (reference sequence). Donors gave roughly 4.5 to 9 ml heparinized peripheral whole blood. Sequencing used immunoSEQ multiplex PCR; TCRdb keeps in-frame clones, though not all of them. The data show some 16,000 clones, and the top ten clones hold roughly 4.9%. Note on this clone: Its antigen remains unknown. The sequenced fragment ends 3 residues before the CDR3 boundary, so the rest is inferred from the germline J gene.

General study results and limits: Fewer deletions and N-nucleotide insertions were reportedly seen in common variable immunodeficiency TCR beta sequences. Fewer TCRbeta clones were shared among CVID subjects than controls. The cause of increased CVID clonality remains unclear without subpopulation sequencing.

Sequencing input: peripheral blood mononuclear cells. The source is a human donor with common variable immunodeficiency. The chain recombines TRBV7-9 with TRBJ1-5; no clear D. CDR3 DNA (partial): TGTGCCAGCAGCTTCGGGAATCAGCCC. Translating gives CASSFGNQP. The full CDR3 reads CASSFGNQPQHF. Based on the CDR3 plus reference TRBV7-9 and TRBJ1-5, the full variable domain is DTGVSQNPRHKITKRGQNVTFRCDPISEHNRLYWYRQTLGQGPEFLTYFQNEAQLEKSRLLSDRFSAERPKGSFSTLEIQRTEQGDSAMYLCASSFGNQPQHFGDGTRLSIL.